A single count supports the clone carrying this T cell receptor beta chain. This entry comes from a study of blood T cell repertoires in COVID-19. The CDR3 extends over 15 amino acids. TCRdb's table, derived via immunoSEQ multiplex PCR, lists solely in-frame clones and lacks some. The repertoire holds 25,000 to 30,000 clones, with 85% to 90% as singletons. Sequenced input: peripheral blood. The clonotype was recovered from a human donor with acute or convalescent COVID-19. The donor label of this sample is uncertain. The chain employs TRBV21-1 and TRBJ1-4; TRBD1 was called by the table and not checked on the DNA. TRBV21-1 counts as a pseudogene. CDR3 bases: TGTGCCAGCAGCACCCTGGACAGGGCTAGAGAAAAACTGTTTTTT. Translating it yields CASSTLDRAREKLFF.